Listed below are T cell receptor beta chains from one sample, sequenced in a study of blood T cell repertoires in COVID-19. The protocol was immunoSEQ multiplex PCR, while the TCRdb copy is restricted to in-frame clones and leaves out a portion. The repertoire holds about 95,000 clones, approximately 89% seen once, with about 18% in the top ten. The source material was peripheral blood. These receptors were taken from a human donor in a cohort sampled during active COVID-19. The conserved cysteine and the conserved F or W are not part of the CDR3 here.

V | CDR3
TRBV11-3 | ASTKDTSGGPRDIQY
TRBV4-1 | ASRQGAEAF
TRBV5-4 | ASSPPGGHNTGELF
TRBV5-1 | ASSLAAGLDEGEQF
TRBV7-9 | ASSLVVTGEVGF
TRBV28 | ASSLMVSGGTEAF
TRBV4-2 | ASSQGQGAPGELF
TRBV5-5 | ASWGLRDGYT
TRBV7-9 | ASTPLGGLYGYT
TRBV11-2 | ASSSPRRLAGAYNEQF
TRBV5-8 | ASTERQFRSYEQY
TRBV18 | ASSPDRAVTNEKLF
TRBV3-1/TRBV3-2 | ASSSAGDGYT
TRBV29-1 | SVSGRAGELF
TRBV18 | ASSPRTTQETQY
TRBV15 | ATSRVTLSGTDTQY
TRBV19 | ASGTGTGGRKLF